The 14 T cell receptor beta chains listed next were all sequenced from one sample in a study of T cells in Graves' hyperthyroidism and ophthalmopathy. RNA transcripts served as the template for amplifying TCR beta CDR3 regions. The HTBI set primed first-round TCR CDR3 RT-PCR. TCRdb reprocessed the multiplex PCR reads with MiXCR, giving one entry per CDR3 protein. The top ten hold approximately 8% of the sample, which has approximately 700,000 distinct CDR3 sequences, about 15% seen once. The specimen was blood. Receptors were obtained from a man in his late teens or twenties with Graves' hyperthyroidism.

For the CDR3, the DNA is TGTGCCAGCAGCACACTAGCGGGAGATCGCGAGACCCAGTACTTC. Its translation: CASSTLAGDRETQYF. The chain links TRBV7-8 to TRBJ2-5, with 11 positions matching TRBD2. The CDR3 is 15 residues long. Trimming at V came to 5 bases and at J to 5 bases, leaving 7 bases not matched to a gene. The germline gives CDR1 SGHVS, CDR2 FQNEAQ.

This clonotype has a count of ten or more. The V and J genes are TRBV27 and TRBJ2-3; 7 positions agree with TRBD1. This CDR3 region has 14 residues. V trimming: 7 bases; J trimming: 3 bases; junction bases outside the gene matches: 7. CDR1 MNHEY and CDR2 SMNVEV come from the germline V gene (reference sequence). The CDR3: CASKRQGLTDTQYF. The CDR3 DNA sequence: TGTGCCAGCAAGAGACAGGGTTTGACAGATACGCAGTATTTT.

In its sample, this clonotype was seen many times. The chain uses TRBV10-3 and TRBJ1-4, with TRBD1 as a possible D gene (6 bases). This CDR3 has 15 residues. Trimming cost V 10 bases and J 2 bases, with 17 bases left between them. Germline V gene sequence: CDR1 ENHRY, CDR2 SYGVKD. The CDR3 DNA reads as TGTGCCACCAGCCTAACAACAGGGACTAATGAAAAACTGTTTTTT. As protein: CATSLTTGTNEKLFF.

The chain has TRBV7-9 and TRBJ1-1, with D possibly TRBD1 on 5 matching bases. The CDR3 has 12 amino acids. With 8 bases removed from V and 8 bases from J, the gap between germline ends came to 15 bases. Per germline, CDR1 SEHNR and CDR2 FQNEAQ (reference sequence). This chain's CDR3 is CASGGLADEAFF. As DNA, the CDR3 is TGTGCCAGCGGGGGTTTGGCAGACGAAGCTTTCTTT.

In this sample, this clonotype turned up a few times. V and J are TRBV18 and TRBJ2-7; 7 bases map to TRBD2. The trim removed 3 bases at V and 5 bases at J, leaving 13 bases unmatched. The CDR3 extends over 16 amino acids. Germline CDR1 reads KGHSH; CDR2 reads LQKENI. The CDR3 DNA follows: TGTGCCAGCTCACCGCCCCTCAGGGAGGGAAACGACGAGCAGTACTTC. Translation: CASSPPLREGNDEQYF.

The chain carries TRBV29-1 and TRBJ2-3, with TRBD1 matching over 8 bases. Germline V lookup: CDR1 SQVTM, CDR2 ANQGSEA. V lost 3 bases to trimming and J lost 4 bases; unmatched junction nucleotides: 6. The CDR3 runs 14 residues. The CDR3 protein is CSVDSRGRADTQYF. The CDR3 region has the DNA TGCAGCGTTGACTCCAGGGGGCGTGCAGATACGCAGTATTTT.

The chain links TRBV30 to TRBJ2-2; TRBD1 might be the D (5 bases). V was cut by 2 bases and J by 5 bases, with 15 bases left in between. There are 15 residues in the CDR3. Germline V gene data show CDR1 as GTSNPN and CDR2 as SVGIG (reference sequence). The CDR3 sequence is CAWSTKGQKTGELFF. In DNA, the CDR3 is TGTGCCTGGAGTACCAAGGGGCAGAAGACCGGGGAGCTGTTTTTT.

On this clonotype: A much more abundant neighbour one base away suggests this may be a read error. This sequence joins TRBV10-3 and TRBJ2-1, with 13 bases matching TRBD2. Germline V gene lookup returns CDR1 ENHRY and CDR2 SYGVKD. V trimming: 4 bases; J trimming: 6 bases; junction bases outside the gene matches: 3. The CDR3 is made up of 15 amino acids. The CDR3 region is CAISGTSGSSNEQFF. The DNA for the CDR3 is TGTGCCATCAGTGGGACTAGCGGGAGTAGCAATGAGCAGTTCTTC.

This clonotype was counted ten times or more. The genes are TRBV28 and TRBJ2-5; D remains unclear. The CDR3 is made up of 13 amino acids. Germline assignment: CDR1 MDHEN and CDR2 SYDVKM. The germline V and J ends were trimmed by 6 bases and 5 bases, with 13 bases remaining between them. The chain's CDR3 is CASRPRGWETQYF. The CDR3 DNA reads TGTGCCAGCAGACCACGAGGTTGGGAGACCCAGTACTTC.

There are many counts of this clonotype. This chain links TRBV18 with TRBJ2-5; D not resolved. CDR3 length equals 13 residues. Germline V gene lookup returns CDR1 KGHSH and CDR2 LQKENI. V was trimmed by 6 bases and J by 4 bases, leaving 12 bases between them. The DNA of the CDR3 is TGTGCCAGCTCGCCCGAATTCGGAGAGACCCAGTACTTC. This sequence encodes CASSPEFGETQYF.

The sample holds many counts of this clonotype. The V gene is TRBV3-1, the J gene TRBJ2-7; 7 nucleotides match TRBD1. The V and J ends lost 5 bases and 4 bases, in that order; junction bases with no gene match: 8. This CDR3 region has 14 residues. Germline-derived CDR1 and CDR2 are LGHDT and YNNKEL (reference sequence). CDR3 DNA sequence: TGTGCCAGCAGCTCCGGGACAGATAAGTACGAGCAGTACTTC. Translated, it gives CASSSGTDKYEQYF.

The chain joins TRBV30 to TRBJ2-6, with D perhaps TRBD2 (5 bases). Trimming removed 7 bases at V and 0 bases at J, with 19 bases between. The CDR3 length is 17 residues. CDR1 and CDR2 from the germline V gene are GTSNPN and SVGIG (reference sequence). CDR3 loop: CASNQVGNPSGANVLTF. CDR3 coding DNA: TGTGCCTCAAATCAGGTCGGGAATCCCTCTGGGGCCAACGTCCTGACTTTC.

The chain links TRBV2 to TRBJ1-2; no clear D gene. CDR1 SNHLY and CDR2 FYNNEI come from the germline V gene. The CDR3 extends over 13 amino acids. Trimming pared 2 bases from V and 6 bases from J, leaving 10 bases between. The CDR3 coding sequence is TGTGCCAGCAGTGAACCTGGGCTAGATGGCTACACCTTC. Protein sequence: CASSEPGLDGYTF.

This clonotype came up many times. V is TRBV27 and J is TRBJ2-7, with 12 bases aligning to TRBD2. Germline loops: CDR1 MNHEY, CDR2 SMNVEV (reference sequence). Trimming took 8 bases from V and 2 from J; bases not matched to a gene: 4. The CDR3 covers 14 residues. The CDR3 loop reads CASGLAGRTYEQYF. In DNA form, the CDR3 reads TGTGCCAGCGGACTAGCGGGAAGAACCTACGAGCAGTACTTC.